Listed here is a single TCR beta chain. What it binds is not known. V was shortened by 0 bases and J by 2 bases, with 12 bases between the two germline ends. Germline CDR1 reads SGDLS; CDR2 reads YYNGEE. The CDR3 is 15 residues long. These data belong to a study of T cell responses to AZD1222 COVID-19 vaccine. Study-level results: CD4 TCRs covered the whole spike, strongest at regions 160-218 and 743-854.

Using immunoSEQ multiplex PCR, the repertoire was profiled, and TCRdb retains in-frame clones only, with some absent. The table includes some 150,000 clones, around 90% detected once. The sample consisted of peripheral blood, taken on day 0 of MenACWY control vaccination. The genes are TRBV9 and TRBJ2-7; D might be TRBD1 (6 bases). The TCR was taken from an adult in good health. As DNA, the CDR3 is TGTGCCAGCAGCGTAGGGGACATACCCACCTACGAGCAGTACTTC. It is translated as CASSVGDIPTYEQYF.